Each of the 18 T cell receptor beta chains below was sequenced from the same sample in a study of graft-versus-host responses after intestinal transplantation. These receptors are not linked to any known antigen. TCRdb's table, derived via immunoSEQ multiplex PCR, lists solely in-frame clones and lacks some. The sample carries roughly 89,000 clones, roughly 91% recorded once. Source: unstimulated CD4+ T cells sorted from spleen or lymph node cells, taken before intestinal transplant. These receptors all come from a human donor who received an intestinal transplant.

The rearrangement links TRBV11-2 to TRBJ1-2; 8 bases fit TRBD1. CDR1 SGHAT and CDR2 FQNNGV come from the germline V gene. The CDR3 extends over 13 amino acids. The junction had 3 bases not matched to a gene; V was cut back by 5 bases and J by 4 bases. The CDR3 coding sequence is TGTGCCAGCAGCCGGGACAGGTCCTATGGCTACACCTTC. Encoded protein: CASSRDRSYGYTF.

The chain employs TRBV19 and TRBJ1-1, with no clear D. This CDR3 comprises 13 residues. Germline V gene lookup returns CDR1 LNHDA and CDR2 SQIVND (reference sequence). V lost 1 base to trimming and J lost 5 bases, with 8 bases between them. In DNA, the CDR3 is TGTGCCAGTAGTATAGGAGGATTTACTGAAGCTTTCTTT. This sequence encodes CASSIGGFTEAFF.

In its sample, this clone was seen once. The chain recombines TRBV10-3 with TRBJ2-1; perhaps TRBD2 as D (5 bases). In germline, CDR1 is ENHRY, CDR2 SYGVKD. The CDR3 is 12 amino acids. Trimming removed 6 bases from V and 7 bases from J, with 10 bases in between. CDR3 amino acids: CAISGDLNEQFF. The CDR3 region has the DNA TGTGCCATCAGCGGGGATTTAAATGAGCAGTTCTTC.

As DNA, the CDR3 is TGTGCCAGCAGGACCCTGAAGGGAGGCACTGAAGCTTTCTTT. Translation: CASRTLKGGTEAFF. V and J are TRBV7-9 and TRBJ1-1; D gene uncertain. V was trimmed by 6 bases and J by 4 bases, leaving 15 bases between them. Germline lookup yields CDR1 SEHNR and CDR2 FQNEAQ (reference sequence). The CDR3 consists of 14 residues.

The chain joins TRBV10-3 to TRBJ2-3; D is perhaps TRBD2 (7 bases). The CDR3 length is 15 residues. V was pared by 3 bases and J by 4 bases, with 14 bases between. Germline V gene lookup returns CDR1 ENHRY and CDR2 SYGVKD. This CDR3 is CAISERGGLSDTQYF. The CDR3 DNA sequence: TGTGCCATCAGTGAAAGGGGGGGCCTCTCAGATACGCAGTATTTT.

The V call is TRBV4-1, the J call TRBJ1-5; tentatively, D is TRBD1 (6 bases). This CDR3 has 20 amino acids. CDR1 and CDR2 from the germline V gene are MGHRA and YSYEKL. Trimming removed 0 bases at V and 0 bases at J, with 21 bases between. CDR3: CASSQDLFWQGLYSNQPQHF. CDR3 DNA: TGCGCCAGCAGCCAAGATCTTTTTTGGCAGGGGTTATATAGCAATCAGCCCCAGCATTTT.

The chain joins TRBV12-5 to TRBJ2-6; D is undetermined. The V gene's germline CDR1 is LGHNT and CDR2 FRNRAP. The length of the CDR3 is 15 residues. Trimming shortened V by 1 base and J by 0 bases, and 4 bases separated the two germline ends. The CDR3 DNA is TGTGCTAGTGGTTTGGGCGGCTCTGGGGCCAACGTCCTGACTTTC. Translating it yields CASGLGGSGANVLTF.

The chain has TRBV7-8 and TRBJ2-2; 13 nucleotides agree with TRBD2. Germline V CDR1 and CDR2: SGHVS, FQNEAQ. With V trimmed by 4 bases and J by 0 bases, 8 bases remained unmatched. The CDR3 is made up of 19 amino acids. The chain's CDR3 is CASSSRTSGGLANTGELFF. The CDR3 DNA is TGTGCCAGCAGCTCCCGGACTAGCGGGGGCCTCGCGAACACCGGGGAGCTGTTTTTT.

The genes are TRBV6-1 and TRBJ2-3; the match to TRBD2 covers 12 bases. V shed 3 bases, J shed 6 bases, and the junction held 7 bases outside the gene matches. The germline V gene has CDR1 MNHNS and CDR2 SASEGT. The CDR3 is 16 residues long. CDR3 in amino acids: CASSESRLAGVDTQYF. DNA for the CDR3: TGTGCCAGCAGTGAGTCCCGACTAGCGGGGGTTGATACGCAGTATTTT.

The rearrangement joins TRBV9 to TRBJ2-7, with 9 positions matching TRBD1. J gave up 1 base and V 4 bases, and 12 bases lay outside the gene matches. Germline V CDR1 and CDR2: SGDLS, YYNGEE. CDR3 length: 17 residues. CDR3 sequence reads: CASSTEVAGTGSYEQYF. The CDR3 DNA follows: TGTGCCAGCAGCACAGAGGTCGCCGGGACAGGGTCCTACGAGCAGTACTTC.

The chain carries TRBV10-3 and TRBJ2-2; D is perhaps TRBD1 (7 bases). Germline loops: CDR1 ENHRY, CDR2 SYGVKD. This CDR3 is built from 18 residues. Trimming removed 3 bases at V and 3 bases at J, with 20 bases between. The CDR3 spells CAISESTRGSGDTGELFF. The CDR3 DNA follows: TGTGCCATCAGTGAATCAACCAGGGGGTCGGGGGACACCGGGGAGCTGTTTTTT.

The chain recombines TRBV9 with TRBJ1-3; no definite D call. The germline V gene encodes CDR1 SGDLS and CDR2 YYNGEE. V gave up 0 bases and J gave up 4 bases, with 11 bases separating them. This CDR3 is built from 15 residues. CDR3 DNA: TGTGCCAGCAGCGTAGGACTGCTGGAGGGAAACACCATATATTTT. It codes for CASSVGLLEGNTIYF.

The genes are TRBV29-1 and TRBJ2-1; TRBD2 agrees at 8 bases. The ends lost 7 bases at V and 7 bases at J; junction bases unmatched: 15. Germline V gene data show CDR1 as SQVTM and CDR2 as ANQGSEA. The CDR3 runs to 15 residues. The CDR3 DNA follows: TGCAGCGCCGACGACGCGGGGGGCCCAGAGAATGAGCAGTTCTTC. Encoded protein: CSADDAGGPENEQFF.

The J gene is TRBJ2-3, the V gene TRBV5-6; 11 bases are a match to TRBD2. The CDR3 runs 16 residues. V lost 1 base and J lost 4; bases outside the gene matches: 5. Germline loops: CDR1 SGHDT, CDR2 YYEEEE. DNA of the CDR3: TGTGCCAGCAGCTTGATTAGCGGGGGGGCCTCAGATACGCAGTATTTT. It yields the protein CASSLISGGASDTQYF. Supplemented by reference TRBV5-6 and TRBJ2-3, the full variable domain reads DAGVTQSPTHLIKTRGQQVTLRCSPKSGHDTVSWYQQALGQGPQFIFQYYEEEERQRGNFPDRFSGHQFPNYSSELNVNALLLGDSALYLCASSLISGGASDTQYFGPGTRLTVL.

In the case of this clone: One end of the junction is discordant with germline, which a read error may explain. The chain couples TRBV13 to TRBJ2-4; D is possibly TRBD2 (6 bases). This CDR3 has 13 residues. Germline CDR1 is PRHDT and CDR2 is FYEKMQ (reference sequence). In DNA form, the CDR3 reads TGTGCCAGCAGCTTACTCCCGACTAGAGTAAGAGACTTC. Translating it yields CASSLLPTRVRDF.

The chain links TRBV20-1 to TRBJ2-7; D is possibly TRBD2 (6 bases). Per germline, CDR1 DFQATT and CDR2 SNEGSKA (reference sequence). The CDR3 totals 11 residues. V dropped 3 bases and J dropped 6 bases, with 9 bases sitting between them. The CDR3 loop is CSASGGSEQYF. For the CDR3, the DNA is TGCAGTGCTAGTGGGGGGAGCGAGCAGTACTTC.

V gene TRBV4-1 combines with J gene TRBJ1-1; perhaps TRBD1 as D (5 bases). Germline values: CDR1 MGHRA, CDR2 YSYEKL. Trimming removed 10 bases from V and 0 bases from J, with 9 bases in between. This CDR3 spans 12 amino acids. This chain's CDR3 is CATQGLNTEAFF. The CDR3 DNA is TGCGCCACCCAGGGTTTGAACACTGAAGCTTTCTTT.

The chain carries TRBV6-6 and TRBJ1-2; TRBD1 agrees at 7 bases. Trimming cost V 2 bases and J 4 bases; bases outside gene matches: 4. Germline loops: CDR1 MNHNY, CDR2 SVGAGI (reference sequence). There are 14 residues in the CDR3. CDR3 sequence reads: CASSYAQGGYGYTF. CDR3 DNA sequence: TGTGCCAGCAGTTACGCCCAGGGGGGCTATGGCTACACCTTC.